This TCR beta chain came from a study of T cells in localized non-small cell lung cancer. Notes on the study in general: Researchers found a median around 61 of the top 100 tumor clones in adjacent lung.

The CDR3 runs to 15 residues. Germline CDR1 and CDR2: SEHNR and FQNEAQ (reference sequence). V lost 5 bases, J lost 6 bases, and 10 bases stayed unmatched. Of note for this clone: Its antigen is as yet unknown.

Repertoires were generated with immunoSEQ multiplex PCR, while TCRdb's copy carries only in-frame clones and drops some. The profile shows tens of thousands of clones, about 87% of them singletons. This sequence originates from a man between 40 and 75 years old with stage I squamous cell lung carcinoma. This chain links TRBV7-9 with TRBJ2-7, with 10 bases aligning to TRBD1. The source was peripheral blood, collected before any cancer treatment. The CDR3 DNA reads TGTGCCAGCAGCACGCCCGGGACAGGGGTTGGCGAGCAGTACTTC. The encoded protein is CASSTPGTGVGEQYF.